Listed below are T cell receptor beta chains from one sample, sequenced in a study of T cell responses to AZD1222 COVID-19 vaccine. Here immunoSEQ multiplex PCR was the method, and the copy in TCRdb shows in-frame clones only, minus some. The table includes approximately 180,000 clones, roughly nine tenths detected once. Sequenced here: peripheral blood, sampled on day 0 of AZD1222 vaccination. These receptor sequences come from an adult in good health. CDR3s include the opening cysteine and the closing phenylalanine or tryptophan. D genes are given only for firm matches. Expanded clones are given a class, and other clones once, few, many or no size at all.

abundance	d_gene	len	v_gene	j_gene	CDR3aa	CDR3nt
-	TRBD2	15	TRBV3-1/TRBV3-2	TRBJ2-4	CASSPGRAAVGIQYF	TGTGCCAGCAGCCCCGGGAGGGCCGCCGTCGGCATTCAGTACTTC
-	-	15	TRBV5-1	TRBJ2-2	CASTQSPTYTGELFF	TGCGCCAGCACCCAATCCCCCACCTACACCGGGGAGCTGTTTTTT
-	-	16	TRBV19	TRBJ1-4	CASSIDAGVTNEKLFF	TGTGCCAGTAGTATAGACGCAGGGGTGACTAATGAAAAACTGTTTTTT
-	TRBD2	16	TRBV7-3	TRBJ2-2	CASSLDGRVKTGELFF	TGTGCCAGCAGCTTAGACGGGAGGGTCAAAACCGGGGAGCTGTTTTTT
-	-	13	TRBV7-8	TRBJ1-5	CASSSTGHQPQHF	TGTGCCAGCAGCTCAACAGGGCATCAGCCCCAGCATTTT
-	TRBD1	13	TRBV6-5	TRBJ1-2	CASTQDRGNGYTF	TGTGCCAGCACTCAGGACAGGGGGAATGGCTACACCTTC
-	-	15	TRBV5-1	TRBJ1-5	CASSLDGQPDQPQHF	TGCGCCAGCAGCTTGGATGGACAGCCAGATCAGCCCCAGCATTTT
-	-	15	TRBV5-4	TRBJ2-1	CASSFSTSSYNEQFF	TGTGCCAGCAGCTTCAGTACTAGCTCCTACAATGAGCAGTTCTTC
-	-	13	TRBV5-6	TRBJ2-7	CASSLGPQGRQYF	TGTGCCAGCAGCTTGGGACCCCAAGGGCGGCAGTACTTC
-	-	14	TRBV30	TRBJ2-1	CAWSLAPTNNEQFF	TGTGCCTGGAGTCTAGCCCCTACGAACAATGAGCAGTTCTTC
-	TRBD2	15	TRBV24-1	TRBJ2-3	CATSDSGGFTDTQYF	TGTGCCACCAGTGACTCGGGAGGTTTCACAGATACGCAGTATTTT
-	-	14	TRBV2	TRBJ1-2	CASGSLTGQHGYTF	TGTGCCAGCGGTTCCCTGACAGGACAGCATGGCTACACCTTC
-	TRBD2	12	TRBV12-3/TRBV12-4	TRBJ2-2	CASSRGAGELFF	TGTGCCAGCAGCCGGGGGGCCGGGGAGCTGTTTTTT
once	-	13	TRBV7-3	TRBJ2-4	CASSSGTKNIQYF	TGTGCCAGCAGTTCCGGGACCAAAAACATTCAGTACTTC
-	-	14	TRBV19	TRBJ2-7	CASSVDGSKGEQYF	TGTGCCAGTAGTGTCGACGGATCCAAAGGCGAGCAGTACTTC
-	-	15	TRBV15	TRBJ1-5	CATSPTRTSNQPQHF	TGTGCCACCAGCCCCACACGGACTAGCAATCAGCCCCAGCATTTT
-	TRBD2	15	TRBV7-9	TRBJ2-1	CASSLEASGRSEQFF	TGTGCCAGCAGCTTGGAGGCTAGCGGGAGAAGTGAGCAGTTCTTC
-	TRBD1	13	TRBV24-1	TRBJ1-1	CATSTGAGTEAFF	TGTGCCACCAGTACAGGGGCGGGGACTGAAGCTTTCTTT
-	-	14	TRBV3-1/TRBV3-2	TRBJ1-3	CASSQSVSGNTIYF	TGTGCCAGCAGCCAATCAGTCTCTGGAAACACCATATATTTT
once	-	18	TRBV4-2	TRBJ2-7	CASSQMDQRGAQSYEQYF	TGTGCCAGCAGCCAGATGGACCAAAGAGGGGCCCAATCCTACGAGCAGTACTTC
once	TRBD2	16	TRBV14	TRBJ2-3	CASRRTSGNSTDTQYF	TGTGCCAGCAGAAGGACTAGCGGGAACAGCACAGATACGCAGTATTTT
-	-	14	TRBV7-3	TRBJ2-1	CASSLIADYNEQFF	TGTGCCAGCAGCCTGATAGCAGATTACAATGAGCAGTTCTTC
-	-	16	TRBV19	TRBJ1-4	CASMGSVPATNEKLFF	TGTGCCAGTATGGGAAGCGTCCCAGCAACTAATGAAAAACTGTTTTTT
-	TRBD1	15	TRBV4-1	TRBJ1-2	CASSSLTGGNYGYTF	TGCGCCAGCAGCTCCTTGACAGGGGGAAACTATGGCTACACCTTC
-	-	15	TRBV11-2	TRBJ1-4	CASSFGGGFNEKLFF	TGTGCCAGCAGCTTCGGCGGCGGATTTAATGAAAAACTGTTTTTT
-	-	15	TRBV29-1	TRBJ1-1	CSVEERGRANTEAFF	TGCAGCGTTGAAGAGAGGGGCAGGGCGAACACTGAAGCTTTCTTT
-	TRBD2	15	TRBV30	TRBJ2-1	CAWRVAGSNGNEQFF	TGTGCCTGGAGGGTAGCGGGGAGTAATGGGAATGAGCAGTTCTTC
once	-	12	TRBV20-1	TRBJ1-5	CSASRTNQPQHF	TGCAGTGCTAGTCGGACAAATCAGCCCCAGCATTTT
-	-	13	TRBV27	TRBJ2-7	CASSLSVQGEQYF	TGTGCCAGCAGTTTATCCGTACAGGGCGAGCAGTACTTC